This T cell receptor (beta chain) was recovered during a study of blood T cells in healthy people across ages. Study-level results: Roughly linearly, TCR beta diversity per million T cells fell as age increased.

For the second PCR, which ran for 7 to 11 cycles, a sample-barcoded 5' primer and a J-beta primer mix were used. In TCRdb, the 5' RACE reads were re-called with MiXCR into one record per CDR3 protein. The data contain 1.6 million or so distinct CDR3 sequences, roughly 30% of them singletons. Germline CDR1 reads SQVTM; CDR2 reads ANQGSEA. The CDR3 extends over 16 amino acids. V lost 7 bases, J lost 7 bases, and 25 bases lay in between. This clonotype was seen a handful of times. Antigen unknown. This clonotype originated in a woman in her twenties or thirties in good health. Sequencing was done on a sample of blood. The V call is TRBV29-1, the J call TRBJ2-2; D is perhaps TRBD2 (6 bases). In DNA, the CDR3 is TGCAGCGCCGGAGGTGGAGCGGGCCCGAGGAACGGGGAGCTGTTTTTT. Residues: CSAGGGAGPRNGELFF.